This T cell receptor (beta chain) was recorded in a study of cytomegalovirus exposure and HLA in healthy donors. General observations from the study: Beyond CMV serostatus, there was no information to go on about immune exposure. Reports indicated that the classifier achieved high specificity and sensitivity in diagnosing cytomegalovirus status. Association with HLA alleles at 0.05 false discovery rate was found for 17,000 or so TCR beta sequences in a later analysis.

Both 60 Vbeta primers and 13 Jbeta primers went into the PCR. In the original processing: Unique TCR beta chains totaled around 86 million in a later count, with around 11 million of them shared. Only in-frame clones appear in the TCRdb table, and some are missing; sequencing was by immunoSEQ multiplex PCR. V and J calls and clone size come straight from that table; D and trimming were deduced from the DNA. The table records about 130,000 clones, roughly four fifths of them present only once. CDR3 length: 17 amino acids. V was clipped by 1 base and J by 8 bases, with 21 bases between them. Germline CDR1 and CDR2: SGHVS and FNYEAQ. As regards this clone: As yet, its antigen is unknown.

V is TRBV7-6 and J is TRBJ2-1; weak D call: TRBD1 (7 bases). The sequencing input was PBMCs. The TCR comes from a woman in her 40s in good health and CMV-seropositive. The CDR3 is CASSLVGGQGGGDEQFF. CDR3 in DNA: TGTGCCAGCAGCTTAGTTGGCGGGCAGGGGGGAGGCGATGAGCAGTTCTTC.